This paragraph covers one T cell receptor (beta chain) sequence. The source of the sample is a study of glioma-infiltrating T cells after dendritic cell vaccination. Time point here: after dendritic cell vaccination, including at tumor progression/relapse. Patients had residual fresh-frozen tumor tissue and more than two years of survival data. All glioblastoma patients lacked an isocitrate dehydrogenase mutation. CDR1 is SGHRS, CDR2 YFSETQ, per germline. The length of the CDR3 is 16 residues. The V and J ends lost 6 bases and 0 bases, in that order; junction bases with no gene match: 8. Primers: 60 V beta forward and 13 J beta reverse. Profiling relied on immunoSEQ multiplex PCR, and the TCRdb table lists in-frame clones only, not all of them. The data show more than 95,000 clones, 65% to 85% seen once.

The receptor was derived from a human donor with glioblastoma. The J gene is TRBJ2-3, the V gene TRBV5-1; 9 bases are shared with TRBD1. The sequenced sample was blood, obtained after dendritic cell vaccination. CDR3 sequence reads: CASTLFGQGSTDTQYF. The CDR3 DNA follows: TGCGCCAGCACCCTATTCGGACAGGGGAGCACAGATACGCAGTATTTT.